The rows below give T cell receptor beta chains drawn from one sample of a study of regulatory T cells in long-lasting Graves disease. MiXCR, run by TCRdb on the multiplex PCR reads, gives a single entry per CDR3 protein. The profile shows hundreds of thousands of distinct CDR3 sequences, 12% of them singletons. The sample was also linked to a second study, of T cells in Graves' hyperthyroidism and ophthalmopathy.

The material sequenced was peripheral blood mononuclear cells (PBMCs), taken at new diagnosis, from a patient treated with antithyroid drugs. The receptors derive from a woman aged 25-40 years with Graves disease. The CDR3 runs from the conserved cysteine through the conserved F or W. D genes are given only for firm matches. Only part of the rows carry a size: once, few, many, or a class if the clone is expanded.

V gene	clone size	J gene	D gene	CDR3 DNA	CDR3 protein
TRBV4-3	many	TRBJ1-1	NA	TGCGCCAGCAGCCAAGATGGGGCGAACACTGAAGCTTTCTTT	CASSQDGANTEAFF
TRBV15	many	TRBJ2-1	TRBD1	TGTGCCACCAGCAGAGACGGGACAGGGGGCGTGCGGAATGAGCAGTTCTTC	CATSRDGTGGVRNEQFF
TRBV24-1	few	TRBJ2-1	NA	TGTGCCACCAAGGACCATAACCGGAATGAGCAGTTCTTC	CATKDHNRNEQFF
TRBV7-2	NA	TRBJ1-5	NA	TGTGCCAGCAGCCAATCCGGACCTATCCTGCAGCCCCAGCATTTT	CASSQSGPILQPQHF
TRBV27	many	TRBJ2-3	NA	TGTGCCAGCAGTTTTGCACCCACAGATACGCAGTATTTT	CASSFAPTDTQYF
TRBV29-1	many	TRBJ2-1	NA	TGCAGCGTTGAAGGGGGGCTAGCGGTCTACAATGAGCAGTTCTTC	CSVEGGLAVYNEQFF
TRBV9	few	TRBJ2-2	TRBD1	TGTGCCAGCAGCGCCACAGGGGCTTGGAGGAACACCGGGGAGCTGTTTTTT	CASSATGAWRNTGELFF
TRBV12-3/TRBV12-4	many	TRBJ2-1	TRBD2	TGTGCCAGCAGTTGGCCCCGGGTAGCGGGAGTTGAGCAGTTCTTC	CASSWPRVAGVEQFF
TRBV20-1	many	TRBJ2-7	TRBD1	TGCAGTGCTAGAGATGGGACAGGGGGACCCTACGAGCAGTACTTC	CSARDGTGGPYEQYF
TRBV2	NA	TRBJ1-5	NA	TGTGCCAGCAGTGCCGACCTGGGGTATCAGCCCCAGCATTTT	CASSADLGYQPQHF
TRBV20-1	many	TRBJ2-7	NA	TGCAGTGCTAGCCGCTGGGGCGGCCGCTACGAGCAGTACTTC	CSASRWGGRYEQYF
TRBV6-1	many	TRBJ2-7	NA	TGTGCCAGCAGTGAAGGCCCGGGTTCCACCTACGAGCAGTACTTC	CASSEGPGSTYEQYF
TRBV2	few	TRBJ2-7	TRBD1	TGTGCCGGCAGTGTTGGACAGGGGTCCGAGCAGTACTTC	CAGSVGQGSEQYF
TRBV5-8	many	TRBJ1-5	NA	TGTGCCAGCAGCTTTGGGGAAGCGGTTAGCAATCAGCCCCAGCATTTT	CASSFGEAVSNQPQHF
TRBV27	many	TRBJ2-7	NA	TGTGCCAGCAGTCTCAGACGTAGCTCCTACGAGCAGTACTTC	CASSLRRSSYEQYF
TRBV29-1	few	TRBJ1-2	NA	TGCAGCGTCGCACCTATATTAAATGACTACACCTTC	CSVAPILNDYTF
TRBV28	many	TRBJ1-5	NA	TGTGCCAGCAGCCGGGGGGGGGGCAATCAGCCCCAGCATTTT	CASSRGGGNQPQHF
TRBV30	many	TRBJ1-2	NA	TGTGCCTGGTTCGGGGCTGGCCATGGCTACACCTTC	CAWFGAGHGYTF
TRBV20-1	many	TRBJ1-2	NA	TGCAGTGCTAGAGGAACGGGACGGCTGACCTATGGCTACACCTTC	CSARGTGRLTYGYTF
TRBV19	many	TRBJ2-2	NA	TGTGCCAGTAGTATCCAGGGCACCGGGGAGCTGTTTTTT	CASSIQGTGELFF
TRBV10-2	many	TRBJ1-5	TRBD1	TGCGCCAGCAGAGAGGGACAGGTCAATCAGCCCCAGCATTTT	CASREGQVNQPQHF
TRBV18	NA	TRBJ1-2	NA	TGTGCCAGCTCACCCGGGACTATTGACTATGGCTACACCTTC	CASSPGTIDYGYTF
TRBV7-9	many	TRBJ1-4	TRBD1	TGTGCCAGCAGCTCGGGACAGAATGAAAAACTGTTTTTT	CASSSGQNEKLFF
TRBV27	many	TRBJ2-7	TRBD2	TGTGCCAGCAATCCCACCGGGAGGGGGGAGTACGAGCAGTACTTC	CASNPTGRGEYEQYF
TRBV18	many	TRBJ1-4	TRBD1	TGTGCCAGCTCATCCTCAAGGACAGGTCTGGAAAAACTGTTTTTT	CASSSSRTGLEKLFF
TRBV7-2	many	TRBJ2-5	NA	TGTGCCAGCAGCTTAGCCCGGACAGTCCAAGAGACCCAGTACTTC	CASSLARTVQETQYF
TRBV5-8	few	TRBJ1-2	TRBD1	TGTGCCAGCAGCTCAAAGACAGGGGTGGACTATGGCTACACCTTC	CASSSKTGVDYGYTF